What follows describes a single TCR beta chain. The germline V gene has CDR1 MDHEN and CDR2 SYDVKM. V gave up 5 bases and J gave up 6 bases; unmatched junction bases: 8. The CDR3 extends over 15 amino acids. The source of the sample is a study of Ad26.COV2.S vaccination and SARS-CoV-2 variants. Study-wide background: Donor had been placed in the Ad26.COV2.S arm of the COV1001 trial.

Treatment defined: around 19 received Ad26.COV2.S at low or high dose, single or two shots; about 5 received placebo; per-sample allocation not given. Collection of samples fell on day 63 after the first vaccine or placebo injection. Assay: immunoSEQ multiplex PCR; the TCRdb copy retains only in-frame clones and omits some. This repertoire shows about 440,000 clones, roughly 87% found once; its top ten account for roughly 4.3%. Sequencing was performed on peripheral blood, taken in a trial of Ad26.COV2.S vaccine versus placebo. The sequence came from a person aged 18-60 years who received the Ad26.COV2.S COVID-19 vaccine or a placebo. The chain links TRBV28 to TRBJ1-5, with 9 bases matching TRBD1. CDR3 residues: CASSRRQGEFQPQHF. As DNA, the CDR3 is TGTGCCAGCAGTCGACGACAGGGGGAATTTCAGCCCCAGCATTTT.